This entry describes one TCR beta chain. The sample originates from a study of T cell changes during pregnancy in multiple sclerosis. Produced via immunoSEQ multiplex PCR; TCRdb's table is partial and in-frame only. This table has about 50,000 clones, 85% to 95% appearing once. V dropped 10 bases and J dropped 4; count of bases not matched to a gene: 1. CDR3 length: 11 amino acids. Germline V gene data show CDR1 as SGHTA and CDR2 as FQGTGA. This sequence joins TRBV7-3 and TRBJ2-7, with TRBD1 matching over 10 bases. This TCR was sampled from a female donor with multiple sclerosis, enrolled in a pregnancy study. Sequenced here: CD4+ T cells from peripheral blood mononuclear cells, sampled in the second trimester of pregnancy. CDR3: CAMDRGYEQYF. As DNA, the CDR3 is TGTGCCATGGACAGGGGGTACGAGCAGTACTTC.